This T cell receptor beta chain appears in the sequencing data of a study of blood T cell repertoires in COVID-19. Across the study: T cells, B-cell-depleted T cells, or PBMCs provided the cDNA or gDNA that served as material.

CDR1 is SGHAT, CDR2 FQNNGV, per germline. This CDR3 is built from 13 residues. The V end lost 5 bases, the J end lost 0 bases, and 7 bases lay between the germline ends. Per the original data handling: Estimation of nucleated cell counts was performed using reference gene primer amplification. The assay was immunoSEQ multiplex PCR, and TCRdb's table has in-frame clones only and misses some. That table furnishes V, J and clone size, whereas the DNA furnished D and trimming. In the table there are 180,000 or so clones, roughly 90% of which are singletons. This receptor was identified in a man aged 18 to 29 with active or convalescent COVID-19. Sequenced material: peripheral blood. This rearrangement joins TRBV11-2 to TRBJ1-2; D is ambiguous. CDR3 protein: CASSPNSNYGYTF. CDR3 bases: TGTGCCAGCAGCCCTAACTCTAACTATGGCTACACCTTC.